The 17 T cell receptor beta chains presented below share a single source sample, sequenced in a study of blood T cell repertoires in COVID-19. TCRdb's table, derived via immunoSEQ multiplex PCR, lists solely in-frame clones and lacks some. The sample has 250,000 to 400,000 clones, more than 75% seen once. The sample was PBMCs or T cells enriched from blood (not recorded which). Source of these receptors: a man aged 55 to 69 who had recovered from COVID-19.

The rearrangement uses TRBV9 and TRBJ2-1, with a tentative D call TRBD2 (6 bases). Trimming pared 0 bases from V and 14 bases from J, leaving 12 bases between. This CDR3 region has 12 residues. In germline, CDR1 is SGDLS, CDR2 YYNGEE. The CDR3 bases are TGTGCCAGCAGCGTAGTGACGGGAGTCAAGTTCTTC. As protein: CASSVVTGVKFF.

Written as DNA, the CDR3 is TGTGCCAGCTCACCTGTCAACTCCTACAATGAGCAGTTCTTC. It specifies CASSPVNSYNEQFF. The V call is TRBV18, the J call TRBJ2-1; no reliable D call. Trimming removed 3 bases from V and 0 bases from J, with 6 bases in between. Looked up from germline, CDR1 is KGHSH and CDR2 is LQKENI. This CDR3 contains 14 residues. The whole variable domain, filled in from reference TRBV18 and TRBJ2-1, reads NAGVMQNPRHLVRRRGQEARLRCSPMKGHSHVYWYRQLPEEGLKFMVYLQKENIIDESGMPKERFSAEFPKEGPSILRIQQVVRGDSAAYFCASSPVNSYNEQFFGPGTRLTVL.

The genes are TRBV24-1 and TRBJ2-1; D gene ambiguous. Trimming stripped 2 bases from V and 9 bases from J, with 13 bases between. The CDR3 is made up of 14 amino acids. Germline CDR1 and CDR2: KGHDR and SFDVKD. The CDR3 protein is CATSDSWSSVEQFF. The CDR3 region has the DNA TGTGCCACCAGTGATTCTTGGAGTTCGGTTGAGCAGTTCTTC.

The rearrangement links TRBV6-7 to TRBJ2-7; possible D gene TRBD1, 6 bases. TRBV6-7 is an ORF; its function is uncertain. V was trimmed by 2 bases and J by 3 bases, leaving 11 bases between them. The CDR3 runs to 14 residues. CDR3 residues: CASSYTKDSYEQYF. The DNA of the CDR3 is TGTGCCAGCAGTTACACGAAGGACAGCTACGAGCAGTACTTC.

DNA of the CDR3: TGTGCCAGCAGGCAGACAGTGAACACTGAAGCTTTCTTT. This sequence encodes CASRQTVNTEAFF. The V gene is TRBV6-5, the J gene TRBJ1-1, with D perhaps matching TRBD1 (5 bases). Trimming removed 6 bases from V and 0 bases from J, with 8 bases in between. In germline, CDR1 is MNHEY, CDR2 SVGAGI. This CDR3 comprises 13 residues.

This clone was recorded at least ten times. The chain carries TRBV4-3 and TRBJ1-5, with D possibly matching TRBD1 (6 bases). Trimming left V 3 bases short and J 10 bases short, with 22 bases between. The germline V gene has CDR1 LGHNA and CDR2 YSLEER. The CDR3 consists of 16 residues. DNA of the CDR3: TGCGCCAGCAGCCAGAACCGGGACACTTTCTCCCCCCCCCAGCATTTT. Its translation: CASSQNRDTFSPPQHF.

The chain uses TRBV5-1 and TRBJ1-5, with D possibly matching TRBD1 (5 bases). Per germline, CDR1 SGHRS and CDR2 YFSETQ. This CDR3 is built from 18 residues. V was clipped by 0 bases and J by 2 bases, with 18 bases between them. The CDR3 loop is CASSLGSPTKGGNQPQHF. CDR3 coding DNA: TGCGCCAGCAGCTTGGGAAGCCCTACCAAAGGGGGCAATCAGCCCCAGCATTTT.

The J gene is TRBJ2-7, the V gene TRBV5-1; 9 bases are a match to TRBD1. The V segment lost 1 base and the J segment 2 bases; nucleotides outside the gene matches: 7. The CDR3 is 16 amino acids. CDR1 is SGHRS, CDR2 YFSETQ, per germline. CDR3 DNA: TGCGCCAGCAGCTTGAAGGAACAGGGGGCCCCCTACGAGCAGTACTTC. It is translated as CASSLKEQGAPYEQYF.

The chain employs TRBV4-3 and TRBJ1-3; 7 positions agree with TRBD1. The CDR3 loop spans 17 amino acids. Germline trimming cut 1 base from V and 4 bases from J; bases unmatched to any gene: 10. Germline CDR1 and CDR2: LGHNA and YSLEER. The chain's CDR3 is CASSQGVTGRSGNTIYF. The DNA of the CDR3 is TGCGCCAGCAGCCAAGGGGTGACAGGGAGGTCCGGAAACACCATATATTTT.

The chain's CDR3 is CASSFRRTGSDSGNTIYF. The CDR3 bases are TGTGCCAGCAGCTTCCGGCGGACAGGGTCGGACTCTGGAAACACCATATATTTT. The chain links TRBV7-2 to TRBJ1-3, with TRBD1 matching over 8 bases. The CDR3 contains 18 residues. V shed 3 bases, J shed 0 bases, and the junction held 10 bases outside the gene matches. Germline CDR1 reads SGHTA; CDR2 reads FQGNSA.

The chain carries TRBV5-1 and TRBJ1-1, with D possibly matching TRBD1 (6 bases). V lost 4 bases and J lost 5, with 12 bases in between. In germline, CDR1 is SGHRS, CDR2 YFSETQ. This CDR3 has 13 amino acids. The CDR3 loop is CASSGPGETEAFF. The CDR3 DNA sequence: TGCGCCAGCAGCGGGCCAGGGGAGACTGAAGCTTTCTTT.

This chain links TRBV20-1 with TRBJ1-1, with no clear D. The length of the CDR3 is 13 residues. Germline-derived CDR1 and CDR2 are DFQATT and SNEGSKA (reference sequence). Trimming took 3 bases from V and 1 from J, leaving 9 bases between them. CDR3 bases: TGCAGTGCTAGTTACAGAGAGAACACTGAAGCTTTCTTT. Its protein product is CSASYRENTEAFF.

The V call is TRBV6-1, the J call TRBJ2-7; the D is unclear. Trimming took 3 bases from V and 0 from J, leaving 15 bases between them. CDR3 length: 16 residues. Germline assignment: CDR1 MNHNS and CDR2 SASEGT. CDR3 DNA sequence: TGTGCCAGCAGTGATGTTCGCGACTTCGACTCCTACGAGCAGTACTTC. This codes for CASSDVRDFDSYEQYF.

V usage is TRBV2 and J usage is TRBJ1-2, with a weak D call TRBD1 (6 bases). Germline-derived CDR1 and CDR2 are SNHLY and FYNNEI. The V end lost 5 bases, the J end lost 4 bases, and 17 bases lay between the germline ends. This CDR3 contains 15 residues. The CDR3 bases are TGTGCCAGCAGTCCCTGGGGGGGGCTCAGCTATGGCTACACCTTC. This encodes CASSPWGGLSYGYTF.

The V call is TRBV9, the J call TRBJ2-5; 7 nucleotides match TRBD1. The CDR3 totals 13 residues. Looked up from germline, CDR1 is SGDLS and CDR2 is YYNGEE. Germline trimming cut 2 bases from V and 4 bases from J; bases unmatched to any gene: 2. The CDR3 bases are TGTGCCAGCAGCGTCAGGGGGTCAGAGACCCAGTACTTC. It encodes CASSVRGSETQYF. Combining the CDR3 with reference TRBV9 and TRBJ2-5 gives the whole variable domain DSGVTQTPKHLITATGQRVTLRCSPRSGDLSVYWYQQSLDQGLQFLIQYYNGEERAKGNILERFSAQQFPDLHSELNLSSLELGDSALYFCASSVRGSETQYFGPGTRLLVL.

The rearrangement joins TRBV28 to TRBJ1-2, with D possibly being TRBD1 (6 bases). Germline lookup yields CDR1 MDHEN and CDR2 SYDVKM. The V end lost 1 base, the J end lost 4 bases, and 16 bases lay between the germline ends. This CDR3 comprises 16 residues. The chain's CDR3 is CASSLSPRQAVYGYTF. The CDR3 bases are TGTGCCAGCAGTTTATCCCCTCGACAGGCCGTCTATGGCTACACCTTC.

V gene TRBV4-1 combines with J gene TRBJ2-2; 9 bases map to TRBD2. Per the germline V gene, CDR1 is MGHRA and CDR2 is YSYEKL. The ends lost 1 base at V and 6 bases at J; junction bases unmatched: 6. The CDR3 consists of 16 residues. CDR3 nucleotides: TGCGCCAGCAGCCAAGGCCTAGCGGGGCGGGCCGGGGAGCTGTTTTTT. Its translation: CASSQGLAGRAGELFF.